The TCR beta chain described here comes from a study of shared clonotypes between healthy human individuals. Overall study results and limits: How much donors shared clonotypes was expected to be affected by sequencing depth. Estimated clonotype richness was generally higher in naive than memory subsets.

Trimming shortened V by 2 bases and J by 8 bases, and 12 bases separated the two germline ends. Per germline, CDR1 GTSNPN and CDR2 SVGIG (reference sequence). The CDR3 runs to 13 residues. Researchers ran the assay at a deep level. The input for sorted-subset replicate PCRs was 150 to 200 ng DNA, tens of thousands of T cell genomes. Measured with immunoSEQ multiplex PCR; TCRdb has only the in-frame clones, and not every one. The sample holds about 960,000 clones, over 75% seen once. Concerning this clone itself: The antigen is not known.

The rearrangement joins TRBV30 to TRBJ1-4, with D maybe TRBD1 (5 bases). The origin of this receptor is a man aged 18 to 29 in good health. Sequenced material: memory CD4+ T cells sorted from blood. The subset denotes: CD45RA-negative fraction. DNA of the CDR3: TGTGCCTGGAGTCAGGGCAGGCGGGAAAAACTGTTTTTT. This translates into CAWSQGRREKLFF. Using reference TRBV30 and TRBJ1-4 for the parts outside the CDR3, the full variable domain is SQTIHQWPATLVQPVGSPLSLECTVEGTSNPNLYWYRQAAGRGLQLLFYSVGIGQISSEVPQNLSASRPQDRQFILSSKKLLLSDSGFYLCAWSQGRREKLFFGSGTQLSVL.